The clone carrying this T cell receptor (beta chain) occurred many times. CDR3 length equals 11 residues. Germline V gives CDR1 SQVTM, CDR2 ANQGSEA. The authors amplified TCR beta CDR3 regions, and they did so from RNA transcripts for repertoire sequencing. After a first-round RT-PCR with HTBI primers, a second-round multiplex PCR was run. TCRdb itself ran the multiplex PCR reads through MiXCR, one entry per CDR3 protein. Of roughly 380,000 distinct CDR3 sequences listed, roughly 15% are singletons. The sample originates from a study of Graves' ophthalmopathy and Graves' hyperthyroidism. Sequencing input: peripheral blood. The chain employs TRBV29-1 and TRBJ1-2, with D possibly TRBD1 on 6 matching bases. The sequence was collected from a woman between 18 and 29 years old with stable Graves' hyperthyroidism. The CDR3 DNA follows: TGCAGTGATAAGGGGGAGAGGGGCTACACCTTC. It translates to CSDKGERGYTF.